The clone carrying this TCR beta chain was seen more than once but under ten times. The data were produced by immunoSEQ multiplex PCR, yet TCRdb's version contains in-frame clones alone and is incomplete. Of 55,000 to 85,000 clones listed, roughly 97% were seen once; the top ten hold around 0.3%. The CDR3 runs to 14 residues. In germline, CDR1 is SGHTA, CDR2 FQGNSA. V was clipped by 5 bases and J by 9 bases; unmatched bases: 9. The data derive from a study of technical replicates of blood from several donors. The source is a human donor in good health. Input material: T cells isolated from PBMCs. The V gene is TRBV7-2, the J gene TRBJ2-7; 11 nucleotides agree with TRBD2. The chain's CDR3 is CASSPTSGSGMQYF. The CDR3 DNA reads as TGTGCCAGCAGCCCTACTAGCGGGAGCGGTATGCAGTACTTC.